A selection of T cell receptor beta chains follows, all from one sample in a study of blood T cell repertoires in COVID-19. Data came from immunoSEQ multiplex PCR; TCRdb stores just in-frame clones and leaves some out. The table records over 75,000 clones, roughly nine tenths of them present only once. Specimen: peripheral blood. These receptors came from a man between 60 and 75 years old with acute or convalescent COVID-19. The conserved cysteine and the conserved F or W are not part of the CDR3 here.

j_gene,v_gene,CDR3aa
TRBJ2-7,TRBV10-3,ATYQGLSYEQY
TRBJ2-7,TRBV3-1/TRBV3-2,ASSGDSRRSSYEQY
TRBJ1-5,TRBV28,GTLEYQGARNQPQH
TRBJ1-2,TRBV5-4,ASSPGTAVPGYT
TRBJ2-4,TRBV6-2/TRBV6-3,ASSGTSHIQY
TRBJ2-1,TRBV19,ASSIVWASGSGNEQF
TRBJ2-7,TRBV4-3,ASSPGHGYYEQY
TRBJ1-1,TRBV7-9,ASSRPGTPTLNTEAF
TRBJ1-6,TRBV7-2,ASSLDLNSPLH
TRBJ2-2,TRBV19,ASSLSRVTGELF